These 30 T cell receptor beta chains came from one sample sequenced in a study of blood T cell repertoires in COVID-19. Assay used: immunoSEQ multiplex PCR; TCRdb lists only in-frame clones, some missing. The repertoire has around 240,000 clones, about 90% of them found once; the top ten carry about 1.2%. The sample was PBMCs or T cells enriched from blood (not recorded which). The receptors come from a human donor in a cohort exposed to, infected with or recovered from COVID-19 (not recorded which). The donor label of this sample is uncertain.

The J gene is TRBJ1-1, the V gene TRBV2; TRBD1 is a possible D gene (5 bases). The ends were cut back, 4 bases at V and 1 base at J, with 10 bases in the middle. The CDR3 has 14 amino acids. Germline CDR1 SNHLY, CDR2 FYNNEI. The CDR3 DNA reads as TGTGCCAGCAGTGGCTTCGGGGGGAACACTGAAGCTTTCTTT. Its translation: CASSGFGGNTEAFF. The full variable domain, with the rest looked up from reference TRBV2 and TRBJ1-1, is EPEVTQTPSHQVTQMGQEVILRCVPISNHLYFYWYRQILGQKVEFLVSFYNNEISEKSEIFDDQFSVERPDGSNFTLKIRSTKLEDSAMYFCASSGFGGNTEAFFGQGTRLTVV.

V gene TRBV10-3 combines with J gene TRBJ2-5; TRBD1 aligns across 8 bases. This CDR3 region has 13 residues. From germline, CDR1 is ENHRY and CDR2 SYGVKD. V shed 4 bases and J 2 bases; nucleotides not matched to a gene: 0. CDR3 region: CAISGDRQETQYF. CDR3 in DNA: TGTGCCATCAGTGGGGACAGGCAAGAGACCCAGTACTTC.

DNA for the CDR3: TGTGCTAGTGGTCTAGGTACATCGACTGACTACAATGAGCAGTTCTTC. It specifies CASGLGTSTDYNEQFF. The V gene is TRBV12-5, the J gene TRBJ2-1; D is ambiguous. This CDR3 region has 16 residues. The germline CDR1 and CDR2 sequences are LGHNT and FRNRAP. With 5 bases removed from V and 3 bases from J, the gap between germline ends came to 17 bases.

The chain uses TRBV4-1 and TRBJ1-4, with D possibly being TRBD1 (6 bases). Germline V gives CDR1 MGHRA, CDR2 YSYEKL. V was shortened by 1 base and J by 0 bases, with 12 bases between the two germline ends. The CDR3 spans 17 residues. In DNA, the CDR3 is TGCGCCAGCAGCCAAGGGATCACAGGGACAACTAATGAAAAACTGTTTTTT. This gives the protein CASSQGITGTTNEKLFF.

CDR3 loop: CASSLASGGAFGNEQFF. For the CDR3, the DNA is TGCGCCAGCAGCTTGGCCAGCGGGGGGGCGTTCGGAAATGAGCAGTTCTTC. The rearrangement links TRBV5-1 to TRBJ2-1; 10 positions match TRBD2. CDR1 SGHRS and CDR2 YFSETQ come from the germline V gene. The CDR3 spans 17 residues. Trimming removed 0 bases from V and 7 bases from J; junction bases left unmatched: 10.

This chain uses TRBV6-5 with TRBJ1-1; no clear D gene. CDR1 and CDR2 (germline): MNHEY, SVGAGI. The CDR3 covers 15 residues. Trimming removed 7 bases at V and 1 base at J, with 16 bases between. The CDR3 loop reads CASTFTSSSNTEAFF. The CDR3 DNA reads as TGTGCCAGCACTTTTACATCTTCTTCGAACACTGAAGCTTTCTTT.

V is TRBV13 and J is TRBJ1-5; no definite D call. Germline V gene lookup returns CDR1 PRHDT and CDR2 FYEKMQ (reference sequence). V lost 0 bases, J lost 4 bases, and 4 bases lay in between. The CDR3 length is 13 residues. The CDR3 DNA is TGTGCCAGCAGCTTAGGGCAGAATCAGCCCCAGCATTTT. As protein: CASSLGQNQPQHF.

The chain joins TRBV7-9 to TRBJ2-1; 10 bases are a match to TRBD2. This CDR3 region has 18 residues. The ends lost 5 bases at V and 7 bases at J; junction bases unmatched: 17. CDR1 and CDR2 from the germline V gene are SEHNR and FQNEAQ (reference sequence). The CDR3 nucleotides read TGTGCCAGCAGCCCCGGCACTAGCGGGGATACCCTTAAAAATGAGCAGTTCTTC. Translation gives CASSPGTSGDTLKNEQFF.

This clone was recorded once. This chain links TRBV10-3 with TRBJ2-1; 8 nucleotides line up with TRBD2. The CDR3 loop spans 14 amino acids. Per the germline V gene, CDR1 is ENHRY and CDR2 is SYGVKD. Germline trimming cut 11 bases from V and 4 bases from J; bases unmatched to any gene: 10. The DNA for the CDR3 is TGTGCCTGCTCCCTTAGCGGGGATTACAATGAGCAGTTCTTC. Protein: CACSLSGDYNEQFF.

J is TRBJ2-3 and V is TRBV7-3, with TRBD2 matching 11 bases. The J segment lost 5 bases and the V segment lost 2 bases, leaving 3 bases of the junction unmatched. The CDR3 extends over 15 amino acids. CDR1 is SGHTA, CDR2 FQGTGA, per germline. The CDR3 is CASSLSSGGRDTQYF. CDR3 nucleotides: TGTGCCAGCAGCTTATCTAGCGGGGGGAGAGATACGCAGTATTTT.

The chain links TRBV7-9 to TRBJ1-2, with 10 nucleotides matching TRBD1. The CDR3 is 18 residues long. With V trimmed by 5 bases and J by 4 bases, 16 bases remained unmatched. The V gene's germline CDR1 is SEHNR and CDR2 FQNEAQ (reference sequence). CDR3 DNA sequence: TGTGCCAGCAGCCCATTCGACAGGGGGCGAGGTCGAGGCTATGGCTACACCTTC. Translating gives CASSPFDRGRGRGYGYTF.

V and J are TRBV4-1 and TRBJ2-1, with 9 bases identical to TRBD2. The CDR3 runs 18 residues. Trimming cost V 1 base and J 12 bases; bases outside gene matches: 19. The germline V gene encodes CDR1 MGHRA and CDR2 YSYEKL. The chain's CDR3 is CASSQALTLRGGARVQFF. The CDR3 region has the DNA TGCGCCAGCAGCCAAGCCCTGACCTTGCGCGGGGGGGCCCGGGTGCAGTTCTTC.

This clone was recorded only once. The chain recombines TRBV24-1 with TRBJ2-3, with 7 bases matching TRBD1. Trimming at V came to 6 bases and at J to 8 bases, leaving 16 bases not matched to a gene. The CDR3 is 16 residues long. The V gene's germline CDR1 is KGHDR and CDR2 SFDVKD. The CDR3, as DNA: TGTGCCACCAGTTCCGTGGGGGACAGACCTCACGGTACGCAGTATTTT. Translation: CATSSVGDRPHGTQYF.

As concerns this clone: One end of the junction is discordant with germline, which a read error may explain. The gene calls are TRBV27 and TRBJ1-1; the D is unclear. CDR3 size: 13 residues. The germline CDR1 and CDR2 sequences are MNHEY and SMNVEV (reference sequence). CDR3 bases: TGTGCCAGCAGTTCATACGGGAACTCTGAAGCTTTCTTT. Encoded protein: CASSSYGNSEAFF.

The gene calls are TRBV4-1 and TRBJ1-2; D is undetermined. Germline V CDR1 and CDR2: MGHRA, YSYEKL. The CDR3 has 14 residues. The V end was cut by 0 bases, the J end by 0 bases, with 5 bases between. The CDR3 sequence is CASSQEVANYGYTF. The DNA of the CDR3 is TGCGCCAGCAGCCAAGAAGTAGCTAACTATGGCTACACCTTC.

This rearrangement joins TRBV10-2 to TRBJ2-3, with D possibly being TRBD2 (5 bases). This CDR3 is 12 amino acids long. Trimming stripped 6 bases from V and 3 bases from J, with 7 bases between. Germline CDR1 and CDR2: WSHSY and SAAADI. CDR3 DNA sequence: TGCGCCAGCAGAGTAGCGACAGATACGCAGTATTTT. It codes for CASRVATDTQYF.

This chain joins TRBV24-1 and TRBJ2-4, with 7 bases lining up with TRBD1. The germline gives CDR1 KGHDR, CDR2 SFDVKD. Trimming took 10 bases from V and 6 from J; bases not matched to a gene: 2. The CDR3 contains 11 residues. CDR3 in DNA: TGTGCCACGAGACAGGGAAACATTCAGTACTTC. Protein sequence: CATRQGNIQYF.

This clone showed up just a few times. This rearrangement joins TRBV15 to TRBJ1-5; 7 nucleotides agree with TRBD1. The CDR3 is 15 amino acids. Germline V CDR1 and CDR2: LNHNV, YYDKDF (reference sequence). The ends lost 5 bases at V and 12 bases at J; junction bases unmatched: 16. In nucleotides, the CDR3 is TGTGCCACCAGCTCCATTAAGGACAGGCAATATGTCCAGCATTTT. Its protein is CATSSIKDRQYVQHF.

The chain joins TRBV18 to TRBJ1-2; TRBD1 matches at 10 bases. The V and J ends lost 5 bases and 8 bases, in that order; junction bases with no gene match: 14. The CDR3 spans 16 residues. The germline CDR1 and CDR2 sequences are KGHSH and LQKENI. The CDR3 region has the DNA TGTGCCAGCTCATCCCCCGGGACAGGGGAGCTAGGAGGCTACACCTTC. It translates to CASSSPGTGELGGYTF.

The J gene is TRBJ1-6, the V gene TRBV19; a weak D match, TRBD1 (6 bases). The CDR3 spans 16 residues. The V end was cut by 1 base, the J end by 7 bases, with 14 bases between. From germline, CDR1 is LNHDA and CDR2 SQIVND (reference sequence). The CDR3 bases are TGTGCCAGTAGTATAGGTAGGGGGAAGCCGAATTCACCCCTCCACTTT. It is translated as CASSIGRGKPNSPLHF.

This clone was seen once. This chain links TRBV29-1 with TRBJ1-2; D is possibly TRBD1 (5 bases). This CDR3 comprises 13 residues. V was pared by 3 bases and J by 6 bases, with 14 bases between. Per the germline V gene, CDR1 is SQVTM and CDR2 is ANQGSEA. The CDR3 sequence: CSVDRQFGDGYTF. DNA for the CDR3: TGCAGCGTTGACCGACAGTTTGGGGATGGCTACACCTTC.

The V and J genes are TRBV4-1 and TRBJ2-3; 7 bases are a match to TRBD2. J was trimmed by 2 bases and V by 5 bases; bases with no gene match: 10. Germline values: CDR1 MGHRA, CDR2 YSYEKL. The CDR3 is 16 amino acids. The DNA of the CDR3 is TGCGCCAGCAGCTCGGAGGACGGGGGGATCACAGATACGCAGTATTTT. As protein: CASSSEDGGITDTQYF.

Only one count was recorded for this clone. The V call is TRBV2, the J call TRBJ2-7, with TRBD2 matching 10 bases. With V trimmed by 3 bases and J by 0 bases, 5 bases remained unmatched. The CDR3 is made up of 16 amino acids. CDR1 is SNHLY, CDR2 FYNNEI, per germline. The CDR3 region is CASSEGSGGSSYEQYF. CDR3 bases: TGTGCCAGCAGTGAGGGTAGCGGGGGGTCCTCCTACGAGCAGTACTTC.

J is TRBJ2-3 and V is TRBV7-3; D unclear. The CDR3 spans 15 residues. V gave up 2 bases and J gave up 1 base, with 10 bases separating them. Germline CDR1 is SGHTA and CDR2 is FQGTGA. This CDR3 reads CASSLSGVGTDTQYF. The CDR3 DNA reads TGTGCCAGCAGCTTATCCGGTGTGGGCACAGATACGCAGTATTTT.

The rearrangement joins TRBV18 to TRBJ2-7, with 12 bases lining up with TRBD2. V lost 4 bases and J lost 3; bases outside the gene matches: 1. The CDR3 loop spans 14 amino acids. Germline assignment: CDR1 KGHSH and CDR2 LQKENI. As DNA, the CDR3 is TGTGCCAGCTCACAGGGACTAGCGGGCTACGAGCAGTACTTC. Translated: CASSQGLAGYEQYF. Supplemented by reference TRBV18 and TRBJ2-7, the full variable domain reads NAGVMQNPRHLVRRRGQEARLRCSPMKGHSHVYWYRQLPEEGLKFMVYLQKENIIDESGMPKERFSAEFPKEGPSILRIQQVVRGDSAAYFCASSQGLAGYEQYFGPGTRLTVT.

This rearrangement joins TRBV2 to TRBJ1-6, with a possible D match to TRBD1 (5 bases). The CDR3 is 14 amino acids. V dropped 4 bases and J dropped 10 bases, with 14 bases sitting between them. Per the germline V gene, CDR1 is SNHLY and CDR2 is FYNNEI. CDR3 sequence reads: CASSALGGESPLHF. The CDR3 bases are TGTGCCAGCAGTGCCCTGGGGGGAGAGTCACCCCTCCACTTT.

This sequence joins TRBV7-2 and TRBJ1-1; perhaps TRBD1 as D (5 bases). Trimming removed 1 base at V and 0 bases at J, with 9 bases between. Germline V gives CDR1 SGHTA, CDR2 FQGNSA. The CDR3 has 15 residues. The CDR3 loop is CASSLGPGLNTEAFF. The CDR3 region has the DNA TGTGCCAGCAGCTTAGGTCCAGGGCTGAACACTGAAGCTTTCTTT.

The CDR3 nucleotides read TGTGCTAGTGGCAAGAGGGAAACTGAAGCTTTCTTT. Amino acids: CASGKRETEAFF. The rearrangement joins TRBV12-5 to TRBJ1-1; D uncertain. V dropped 6 bases and J dropped 5 bases, with 10 bases sitting between them. This CDR3 has 12 amino acids. Germline V gives CDR1 LGHNT, CDR2 FRNRAP.

The genes are TRBV18 and TRBJ2-1, with 7 bases identical to TRBD1. This CDR3 contains 15 residues. Germline V gene sequence: CDR1 KGHSH, CDR2 LQKENI. The ends lost 3 bases at V and 4 bases at J; junction bases unmatched: 6. CDR3 region: CASSPLTGKYNEQFF. The CDR3, as DNA: TGTGCCAGCTCACCGCTGACAGGGAAGTACAATGAGCAGTTCTTC.

The chain joins TRBV2 to TRBJ1-4, with D possibly being TRBD1 (6 bases). Germline CDR1 reads SNHLY; CDR2 reads FYNNEI. V was clipped by 1 base and J by 8 bases, with 14 bases between them. The CDR3 length is 15 residues. CDR3 residues: CASSEDQGMREKLFF. As DNA, the CDR3 is TGTGCCAGCAGTGAAGACCAGGGGATGAGGGAAAAACTGTTTTTT.